This passage covers 17 T cell receptor beta chains from one sample sequenced in a study of blood T cell repertoires in COVID-19. Clones were sequenced by immunoSEQ multiplex PCR, and TCRdb holds only the in-frame ones, with some missing. This sample carries 230,000 or so clones, 80% to 90% of them seen once, and the ten largest clones take roughly 15%. The specimen sequenced was PBMCs or T cells enriched from blood (not recorded which). The receptors here all came from a woman between 50 and 59 years old with acute COVID-19.

The chain has TRBV28 and TRBJ1-3; tentative D call: TRBD1 (5 bases). The germline V gene encodes CDR1 MDHEN and CDR2 SYDVKM. Trimming removed 5 bases from V and 5 bases from J, with 22 bases in between. This CDR3 has 17 amino acids. CDR3 nucleotide sequence: TGTGCCAGCAGTCTCCCCTGGACAAAATCCTTCCGAAACACCATATATTTT. Its protein product is CASSLPWTKSFRNTIYF.

This sequence joins TRBV2 and TRBJ2-6, with D possibly matching TRBD1 (6 bases). CDR3 length equals 19 residues. The V gene's germline CDR1 is SNHLY and CDR2 FYNNEI. The V and J ends lost 6 bases and 0 bases respectively, with 21 bases between them. The CDR3 loop reads CASSGQSPSLTSGANVLTF. CDR3 in DNA: TGTGCCAGCAGCGGACAGTCCCCTAGTCTTACCTCTGGGGCCAACGTCCTGACTTTC.

With respect to this clone: The same CDR3 arises from other DNA sequences in this sample as well. The chain carries TRBV27 and TRBJ2-5, with 7 bases fitting TRBD1. There are 13 residues in the CDR3. Germline lookup yields CDR1 MNHEY and CDR2 SMNVEV (reference sequence). V was clipped by 5 bases and J by 5 bases; unmatched bases: 5. The CDR3 coding sequence is TGTGCCAGCAGTCACAGGGGCAGGGAGACCCAGTACTTC. It translates to CASSHRGRETQYF.

V usage is TRBV7-9 and J usage is TRBJ1-4; 7 positions agree with TRBD1. CDR3 length: 15 residues. Germline trimming cut 4 bases from V and 6 bases from J; bases unmatched to any gene: 8. Germline V gene sequence: CDR1 SEHNR, CDR2 FQNEAQ (reference sequence). CDR3 loop: CASSSRARGYEKLFF. CDR3 DNA sequence: TGTGCCAGCAGCTCCCGGGCCAGGGGGTATGAAAAACTGTTTTTT.

The chain recombines TRBV28 with TRBJ2-7; D possibly corresponds to TRBD2 (6 bases). This CDR3 contains 14 residues. The V gene's germline CDR1 is MDHEN and CDR2 SYDVKM. V shed 7 bases and J shed 0 bases, with 13 bases lying between them. DNA of the CDR3: TGTGCCAGCATCTCCGGGGGTCCCTCCTACGAGCAGTACTTC. This encodes CASISGGPSYEQYF.

The sample holds a few counts of this clone. V and J are TRBV5-6 and TRBJ1-5; a possible D gene is TRBD1 (5 bases). V lost 4 bases to trimming and J lost 9 bases, with 11 bases between them. Looked up from germline, CDR1 is SGHDT and CDR2 is YYEEEE. The CDR3 loop spans 12 amino acids. The CDR3 here is CASSRQGLPQHF. For the CDR3, the DNA is TGTGCCAGCAGCCGCCAGGGACTGCCCCAGCATTTT.

This rearrangement joins TRBV10-3 to TRBJ1-1; unclear D gene. CDR3 length equals 13 residues. The V and J ends lost 3 bases and 2 bases respectively, with 7 bases between them. Germline V gene lookup returns CDR1 ENHRY and CDR2 SYGVKD. CDR3 loop: CAISDAGNTEAFF. CDR3 bases: TGTGCCATCAGTGATGCGGGTAACACTGAAGCTTTCTTT.

This clone has just one count. V is TRBV9 and J is TRBJ1-2, with TRBD1 matching 8 bases. The CDR3 runs to 16 residues. Trimming cost V 4 bases and J 4 bases; bases outside gene matches: 12. The germline CDR1 and CDR2 sequences are SGDLS and YYNGEE. CDR3 amino acids: CASSPDPGGPFYGYTF. Written as DNA, the CDR3 is TGTGCCAGCAGCCCCGATCCAGGGGGCCCATTCTATGGCTACACCTTC.

The chain uses TRBV10-3 and TRBJ1-2; D is possibly TRBD1 (6 bases). The V end lost 10 bases, the J end lost 4 bases, and 16 bases lay between the germline ends. The germline CDR1 and CDR2 sequences are ENHRY and SYGVKD. The CDR3 length is 13 residues. The CDR3 nucleotides read TGTGCCACCTACCGGGGGGGCGGCTATGGCTACACCTTC. It yields the protein CATYRGGGYGYTF.

This rearrangement joins TRBV28 to TRBJ1-5; weak D call: TRBD1 (5 bases). Per the germline V gene, CDR1 is MDHEN and CDR2 is SYDVKM. The CDR3 spans 15 residues. V dropped 8 bases and J dropped 4 bases, with 18 bases sitting between them. The CDR3 here is CASSFWVGGNQPQHF. The CDR3 nucleotides are TGTGCCAGCTCCTTCTGGGTGGGGGGAAATCAGCCCCAGCATTTT. The variable domain in full, with the rest retrieved from reference TRBV28 and TRBJ1-5, is DVKVTQSSRYLVKRTGEKVFLECVQDMDHENMFWYRQDPGLGLRLIYFSYDVKMKEKGDIPEGYSVSREKKERFSLILESASTNQTSMYLCASSFWVGGNQPQHFGDGTRLSIL.

The chain carries TRBV21-1 and TRBJ1-6; the D segment call TRBD1 is taken from the table without a DNA check. TRBV21-1 is a pseudogene locus. The CDR3 runs to 12 residues. CDR3 in amino acids: CASLQGDSPLHF. The CDR3 nucleotides are TGTGCCAGCCTACAGGGAGATTCACCCCTCCACTTT.

The chain joins TRBV7-3 to TRBJ2-1; TRBD2 might be the D (6 bases). Germline CDR1 SGHTA, CDR2 FQGTGA. The V end lost 0 bases, the J end lost 2 bases, and 8 bases lay between the germline ends. This CDR3 contains 15 residues. CDR3 nucleotide sequence: TGTGCCAGCAGCTTAACTAGCGGTCCCTACAATGAGCAGTTCTTC. Its protein product is CASSLTSGPYNEQFF.

This rearrangement joins TRBV7-3 to TRBJ2-1, with 10 bases lining up with TRBD2. V shed 5 bases, J shed 4 bases, and the junction held 5 bases outside the gene matches. Per the germline V gene, CDR1 is SGHTA and CDR2 is FQGTGA. This CDR3 region has 15 residues. The CDR3 loop is CASSPQAGGYNEQFF. The CDR3 DNA is TGTGCCAGCAGCCCACAAGCGGGAGGGTACAATGAGCAGTTCTTC.

The V gene is TRBV4-1, the J gene TRBJ1-2; 7 bases are a match to TRBD1. With 3 bases clipped from V and 7 bases from J, the junction kept 5 bases outside the gene matches. The CDR3 is 13 amino acids. Per the germline V gene, CDR1 is MGHRA and CDR2 is YSYEKL. The CDR3 loop reads CASSQGTAGGYTF. CDR3 sequence (DNA): TGCGCCAGCAGCCAGGGGACAGCCGGTGGCTACACCTTC.

This clone has more than one count but fewer than ten. The chain links TRBV4-3 to TRBJ1-3, with TRBD1 matching over 8 bases. The junction had 11 bases not matched to a gene; V was cut back by 2 bases and J by 5 bases. The CDR3 is 17 residues long. Per germline, CDR1 LGHNA and CDR2 YSLEER. CDR3 coding DNA: TGCGCCAGCAGCCAAAGTAGCACCGGACAGGGAAGAAACACCATATATTTT. Amino acid sequence: CASSQSSTGQGRNTIYF.

V usage is TRBV7-2 and J usage is TRBJ1-6; no clear D gene. The germline V gene has CDR1 SGHTA and CDR2 FQGNSA. Between the trimmed V and J ends, which lost 1 base and 14 bases, there was a span of 18 bases. The CDR3 is made up of 15 amino acids. The CDR3 DNA is TGTGCCAGCAGCTTAGAAGGCAGCTCCCATCGGGCCCTCCACTTT. Residues: CASSLEGSSHRALHF.

The CDR3 protein is CASSSRLAGGYEQYF. The CDR3 region has the DNA TGTGCCAGCAGCTCCCGACTAGCGGGAGGCTACGAGCAGTACTTC. The V and J genes are TRBV5-6 and TRBJ2-7, with TRBD2 identical over 13 bases. This CDR3 contains 15 residues. Germline values: CDR1 SGHDT, CDR2 YYEEEE. V was clipped by 3 bases and J by 3 bases; unmatched bases: 3. Complete variable domain (other parts from reference TRBV5-6 and TRBJ2-7): DAGVTQSPTHLIKTRGQQVTLRCSPKSGHDTVSWYQQALGQGPQFIFQYYEEEERQRGNFPDRFSGHQFPNYSSELNVNALLLGDSALYLCASSSRLAGGYEQYFGPGTRLTVT.